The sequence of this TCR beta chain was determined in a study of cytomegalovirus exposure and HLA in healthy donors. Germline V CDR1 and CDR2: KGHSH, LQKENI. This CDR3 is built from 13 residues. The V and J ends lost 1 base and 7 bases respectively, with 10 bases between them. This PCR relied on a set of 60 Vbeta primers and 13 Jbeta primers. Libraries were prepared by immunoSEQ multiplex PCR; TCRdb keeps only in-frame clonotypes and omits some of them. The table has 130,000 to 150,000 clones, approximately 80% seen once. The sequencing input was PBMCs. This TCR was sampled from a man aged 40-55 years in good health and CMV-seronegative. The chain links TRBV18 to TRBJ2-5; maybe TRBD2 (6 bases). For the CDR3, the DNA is TGTGCCAGCTCACCACGGGGGGAACGGACCCAGTACTTC. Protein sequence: CASSPRGERTQYF.